This is a list of T cell receptor beta chains from one sample in a study of cytomegalovirus exposure and HLA in healthy donors. TCRdb's copy holds only in-frame clones and misses some; the assay was immunoSEQ multiplex PCR. Counted here are 150,000 to 200,000 clones, 86% occurring once; the ten biggest clones make up almost 1.5%. The sequenced sample consisted of PBMCs. All receptors derive from a woman in her late teens or twenties in good health and CMV-seronegative. The CDR3 runs from the conserved cysteine through the conserved F or W. Each record gives: V gene, J gene, D gene, clone size, CDR3 DNA, CDR3 protein. D genes are given only for firm matches. Clone size appears in some rows only: once, few, many, or a class for an expanded clone.

V gene: TRBV2
J gene: TRBJ2-2
D gene: -
clone size: once
CDR3 DNA: TGTGCCGGACGTGGTCCGGGGAGAAGCGGGGAGCTGTTTTTT
CDR3 protein: CAGRGPGRSGELFF

V gene: TRBV6-1
J gene: TRBJ2-5
D gene: TRBD2
clone size: -
CDR3 DNA: TGTGCCAGCACGCGGGGGGCCGAGACCCAGTACTTC
CDR3 protein: CASTRGAETQYF

V gene: TRBV19
J gene: TRBJ1-5
D gene: TRBD1
clone size: -
CDR3 DNA: TGTGCCAGTAGTGACAGGGTTAATCAGCCCCAGCATTTT
CDR3 protein: CASSDRVNQPQHF

V gene: TRBV5-8
J gene: TRBJ2-1
D gene: TRBD1
clone size: -
CDR3 DNA: TGTGCCAGCAGCGTACCGGGACAGGGGTACAATGAGCAGTTCTTC
CDR3 protein: CASSVPGQGYNEQFF

V gene: TRBV2
J gene: TRBJ1-1
D gene: -
clone size: -
CDR3 DNA: TGTGCCAGCAGTGTAACAGGGCAGACTGAAGCTTTCTTT
CDR3 protein: CASSVTGQTEAFF

V gene: TRBV10-3
J gene: TRBJ1-5
D gene: -
clone size: -
CDR3 DNA: TGTGCCATCAGCCGGGAAAGCAATCAGCCCCAGCATTTT
CDR3 protein: CAISRESNQPQHF

V gene: TRBV11-2
J gene: TRBJ1-6
D gene: TRBD1
clone size: -
CDR3 DNA: TGTGCCAGCAGCTTAGTATCCCGGGGACAGGGAATCTCACCCCTCCACTTT
CDR3 protein: CASSLVSRGQGISPLHF

V gene: TRBV7-7
J gene: TRBJ2-2
D gene: TRBD2
clone size: -
CDR3 DNA: TGTGCCAGCAGCTTGCCTAGCGGGTCCGACACCGGGGAGCTGTTTTTT
CDR3 protein: CASSLPSGSDTGELFF

V gene: TRBV5-1
J gene: TRBJ2-5
D gene: -
clone size: -
CDR3 DNA: TGCGCCAGCAGCTTGACAGGCATCTCCAAAGAGACCCAGTACTTC
CDR3 protein: CASSLTGISKETQYF

V gene: TRBV30
J gene: TRBJ1-1
D gene: TRBD1
clone size: -
CDR3 DNA: TGTGCCAGCGGACAGGGTTCGAACACTGAAGCTTTCTTT
CDR3 protein: CASGQGSNTEAFF

V gene: TRBV10-2
J gene: TRBJ2-1
D gene: TRBD2
clone size: -
CDR3 DNA: TGCGCCAGCAGTATGTGGGAGGGGTTTAACAATGAGCAGTTCTTC
CDR3 protein: CASSMWEGFNNEQFF

V gene: TRBV5-1
J gene: TRBJ1-2
D gene: TRBD1
clone size: -
CDR3 DNA: TGCGCCAGCGGGGATGGGACAGGGGGTTTTTATGGCTACACCTTC
CDR3 protein: CASGDGTGGFYGYTF

V gene: TRBV15
J gene: TRBJ2-7
D gene: -
clone size: -
CDR3 DNA: TGTGCCACCAGCACCAGGGTAGGGGGCTCCTACGAGCAGTACTTC
CDR3 protein: CATSTRVGGSYEQYF

V gene: TRBV6-1
J gene: TRBJ2-7
D gene: -
clone size: -
CDR3 DNA: TGTGCCAGCAGTGAAGTAGCGTTTGTTGGAACAGACTACGAGCAGTACTTC
CDR3 protein: CASSEVAFVGTDYEQYF

V gene: TRBV6-1
J gene: TRBJ2-3
D gene: -
clone size: -
CDR3 DNA: TGTGCCAGCAGTGAACCCGGGACTCGCACAGATACGCAGTATTTT
CDR3 protein: CASSEPGTRTDTQYF

V gene: TRBV19
J gene: TRBJ1-2
D gene: TRBD1
clone size: once
CDR3 DNA: TGTGCCAGTAGTAGTTCGGAGAGGACAGGTGCTACACGGTATGGCTACACCTTC
CDR3 protein: CASSSSERTGATRYGYTF

V gene: TRBV9
J gene: TRBJ2-2
D gene: TRBD2
clone size: -
CDR3 DNA: TGTGCCAGCAGCACAGCGGGGGGATTCACCGGGGAGCTGTTTTTT
CDR3 protein: CASSTAGGFTGELFF

V gene: TRBV11-3
J gene: TRBJ2-3
D gene: TRBD2
clone size: -
CDR3 DNA: TGTGCCAGCAGCTTGGCCGGGACTAGACGAGATACGCAGTATTTT
CDR3 protein: CASSLAGTRRDTQYF

V gene: TRBV19
J gene: TRBJ1-2
D gene: -
clone size: -
CDR3 DNA: TGTGCCAGTAGCTCTCAATTAGCAGGGGAATTTGGCTATGGCTACACCTTC
CDR3 protein: CASSSQLAGEFGYGYTF

V gene: TRBV5-4
J gene: TRBJ1-3
D gene: -
clone size: -
CDR3 DNA: TGTGCCAGCAGCTCCGACAGCATCTCTGGAAACACCATATATTTT
CDR3 protein: CASSSDSISGNTIYF

V gene: TRBV6-1
J gene: TRBJ2-7
D gene: TRBD2
clone size: -
CDR3 DNA: TGTGCCAGCAGTCTACTCGGGACTAGCGCCTACGAGCAGTACTTC
CDR3 protein: CASSLLGTSAYEQYF

V gene: TRBV27
J gene: TRBJ2-4
D gene: TRBD1
clone size: -
CDR3 DNA: TGTGCCAGTTCCTCGTGGACAGGGTCCATGGGCGGCATTCAGTACTTC
CDR3 protein: CASSSWTGSMGGIQYF

V gene: TRBV7-9
J gene: TRBJ1-2
D gene: -
clone size: -
CDR3 DNA: TGTGCCAGCAGCTTAGAGGTCTGGACAGAAGGCGGCTACACCTTC
CDR3 protein: CASSLEVWTEGGYTF

V gene: TRBV5-4
J gene: TRBJ1-2
D gene: TRBD1
clone size: -
CDR3 DNA: TGTGCCAGCAGCTTGGGGCAGGGGGGAAGCTATGGCTACACCTTC
CDR3 protein: CASSLGQGGSYGYTF

V gene: TRBV6-5
J gene: TRBJ2-5
D gene: -
clone size: -
CDR3 DNA: TGTGCCAGCAGTTACTCCGGGACACCCCAAGAGACCCAGTACTTC
CDR3 protein: CASSYSGTPQETQYF

V gene: TRBV4-2
J gene: TRBJ2-7
D gene: -
clone size: -
CDR3 DNA: TGTGCCAGCAGCCAAGCGGGAGAAAGCTCCTACGAGCAGTACTTC
CDR3 protein: CASSQAGESSYEQYF

V gene: TRBV5-8
J gene: TRBJ2-7
D gene: TRBD1
clone size: -
CDR3 DNA: TGTGCCAGCAGTCTTGAGTCAGGGGGATACGAGCAGTACTTC
CDR3 protein: CASSLESGGYEQYF

V gene: TRBV4-2
J gene: TRBJ1-2
D gene: -
clone size: -
CDR3 DNA: TGTGCCAGCAGCCAAGATCGCACAGCCTACTATGGCTACACCTTC
CDR3 protein: CASSQDRTAYYGYTF

V gene: TRBV15
J gene: TRBJ2-5
D gene: TRBD2
clone size: -
CDR3 DNA: TGTGCCACCAGCAGAGGGCTAGCGGAAGAGACCCAGTACTTC
CDR3 protein: CATSRGLAEETQYF

V gene: TRBV19
J gene: TRBJ2-5
D gene: -
clone size: -
CDR3 DNA: TGTGCCAGTAGGGGCCCAGGGTCCCAAGAGACCCAGTACTTC
CDR3 protein: CASRGPGSQETQYF

V gene: TRBV19
J gene: TRBJ1-5
D gene: -
clone size: few
CDR3 DNA: TGTGCCAGTAGTTTGGACAGAGGTGGCAATCAGCCCCAGCATTTT
CDR3 protein: CASSLDRGGNQPQHF

V gene: TRBV18
J gene: TRBJ1-1
D gene: TRBD1
clone size: -
CDR3 DNA: TGTGCCAGCTCACCGCTGACAGGGACCGAAGCTTTCTTT
CDR3 protein: CASSPLTGTEAFF

V gene: TRBV11-2
J gene: TRBJ1-1
D gene: -
clone size: -
CDR3 DNA: TGTGCCAGCAGCTTTACTACCAATGAAGCTTTCTTT
CDR3 protein: CASSFTTNEAFF

V gene: TRBV2
J gene: TRBJ1-1
D gene: -
clone size: -
CDR3 DNA: TGTGCCAGCAGTCAAGACAGGATGAACACTGAAGCTTTCTTT
CDR3 protein: CASSQDRMNTEAFF

V gene: TRBV6-1
J gene: TRBJ1-5
D gene: -
clone size: once
CDR3 DNA: TGTGCCAGCAGTGACCGGAACAGGAGGGATCAGCCCCAGCATTTT
CDR3 protein: CASSDRNRRDQPQHF

V gene: TRBV6-1
J gene: TRBJ1-1
D gene: TRBD1
clone size: -
CDR3 DNA: TGTGCCAGCAGTCGACAGGGGAGAGCTTTCTTT
CDR3 protein: CASSRQGRAFF

V gene: TRBV7-9
J gene: TRBJ1-2
D gene: -
clone size: -
CDR3 DNA: TGTGCCAGCAGCTTATCGAATAGCTCATCTCGCTATGGCTACACCTTC
CDR3 protein: CASSLSNSSSRYGYTF

V gene: TRBV4-1
J gene: TRBJ1-1
D gene: -
clone size: -
CDR3 DNA: TGCGCCAGCAGTTATCAAATTGCAGGGGAAGGATTTGGCACTGAAGCTTTCTTT
CDR3 protein: CASSYQIAGEGFGTEAFF

V gene: TRBV7-7
J gene: TRBJ1-2
D gene: -
clone size: few
CDR3 DNA: TGTGCCATCGGTAGGGGCGCCCCGAACTATGGCTACACCTTC
CDR3 protein: CAIGRGAPNYGYTF

V gene: TRBV15
J gene: TRBJ2-7
D gene: TRBD2
clone size: -
CDR3 DNA: TGTGCCACCAGCAGAGATGCAGCGGGGAGCTCCTACGAGCAGTACTTC
CDR3 protein: CATSRDAAGSSYEQYF

V gene: TRBV6-1
J gene: TRBJ1-5
D gene: TRBD1
clone size: -
CDR3 DNA: TGTGCCAGCAGTCCGGACAGGGGGTTCCAGCCCCAGCATTTT
CDR3 protein: CASSPDRGFQPQHF

V gene: TRBV4-1
J gene: TRBJ1-5
D gene: -
clone size: once
CDR3 DNA: TGCGCCAGCAGCCAAGACGGGGGACCCAATCAGCCCCAGCATTTT
CDR3 protein: CASSQDGGPNQPQHF

V gene: TRBV7-9
J gene: TRBJ1-3
D gene: -
clone size: once
CDR3 DNA: TGTGCCAGCAGCTTTCAATTCTCTGGAAACACCATATATTTT
CDR3 protein: CASSFQFSGNTIYF

V gene: TRBV27
J gene: TRBJ1-5
D gene: -
clone size: -
CDR3 DNA: TGTGCCAGCAGTTTTGGGGGGAGCAATCAGCCCCAGCATTTT
CDR3 protein: CASSFGGSNQPQHF

V gene: TRBV19
J gene: TRBJ1-1
D gene: -
clone size: -
CDR3 DNA: TGTGCCATCGGCAGATCGGGGTCTCACACTGAAGCTTTCTTT
CDR3 protein: CAIGRSGSHTEAFF

V gene: TRBV11-2
J gene: TRBJ2-2
D gene: TRBD2
clone size: -
CDR3 DNA: TGTGCCAGCCGCAGGGTCGGGGGGAGCACCGGGGAGCTGTTTTTT
CDR3 protein: CASRRVGGSTGELFF

V gene: TRBV7-9
J gene: TRBJ1-3
D gene: TRBD1
clone size: -
CDR3 DNA: TGTGCCAGCAGCTTCCCAGGACAGGGTGCTAGAAACACCATATATTTT
CDR3 protein: CASSFPGQGARNTIYF

V gene: TRBV6-1
J gene: TRBJ1-5
D gene: TRBD1
clone size: -
CDR3 DNA: TGTGCCAGCAGTGGTCAGGGGGCGGGTTTCAATCAGCCCCAGCATTTT
CDR3 protein: CASSGQGAGFNQPQHF

V gene: TRBV4-2
J gene: TRBJ2-3
D gene: TRBD2
clone size: -
CDR3 DNA: TGTGCCAGCAGCCACCCTAGGGGTAGCGGGGAAACGCAGTATTTT
CDR3 protein: CASSHPRGSGETQYF

V gene: TRBV19
J gene: TRBJ2-7
D gene: -
clone size: -
CDR3 DNA: TGTGCCAGTAGTATGCAACACCCCTACGAGCAGTACTTC
CDR3 protein: CASSMQHPYEQYF

V gene: TRBV14
J gene: TRBJ1-1
D gene: TRBD1
clone size: -
CDR3 DNA: TGTGCCAGCAGCCAGAGGACAGGGAACACTGAAGCTTTCTTT
CDR3 protein: CASSQRTGNTEAFF

V gene: TRBV9
J gene: TRBJ2-5
D gene: -
clone size: -
CDR3 DNA: TGTGCCAGCAGCGTAGGTGGCAGTACCCAAGAGACCCAGTACTTC
CDR3 protein: CASSVGGSTQETQYF

V gene: TRBV7-9
J gene: TRBJ2-3
D gene: -
clone size: -
CDR3 DNA: TGTGCCAGCAGCCCCGGACTTTCAGCAGATACGCAGTATTTT
CDR3 protein: CASSPGLSADTQYF